The following is a T cell receptor (beta chain) sequence with its context. This sample stems from a study of blood T cell repertoires in COVID-19. The wider study: Samples came from the United States, Italy and Spain, spanning acute and convalescent COVID-19. The analysed material was cDNA or gDNA that came from T cells, B-cell-depleted T cells, or PBMCs.

Sequencing was performed with immunoSEQ multiplex PCR; in TCRdb, only in-frame clones are kept and a portion is missing. The sample lists 90,000 to 120,000 clones, 80% to 90% occurring once. V gave up 4 bases and J gave up 9 bases, with 22 bases separating them. CDR3 length equals 16 residues. Germline V gene data show CDR1 as SGHTA and CDR2 as FQGNSA. Sequencing used peripheral blood. The chain recombines TRBV7-2 with TRBJ2-1; D remains unclear. The clonotype originates from a man in his forties with active or convalescent COVID-19. CDR3 in DNA: TGTGCCAGCAGCTCCAACCCCTCTCCGGGTGTGGGTGAGCAGTTCTTC. Amino acid sequence: CASSSNPSPGVGEQFF.